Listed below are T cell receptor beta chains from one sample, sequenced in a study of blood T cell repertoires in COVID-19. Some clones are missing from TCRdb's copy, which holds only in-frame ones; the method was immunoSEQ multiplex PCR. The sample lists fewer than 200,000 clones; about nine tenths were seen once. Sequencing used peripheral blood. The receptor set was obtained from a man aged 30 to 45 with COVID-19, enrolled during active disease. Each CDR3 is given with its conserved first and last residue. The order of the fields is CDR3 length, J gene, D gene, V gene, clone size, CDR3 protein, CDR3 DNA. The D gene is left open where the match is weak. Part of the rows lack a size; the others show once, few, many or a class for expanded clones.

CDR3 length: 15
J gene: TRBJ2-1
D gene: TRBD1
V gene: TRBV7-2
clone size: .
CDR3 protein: CASSSRGQVTHEQFF
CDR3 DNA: TGTGCCAGCAGCTCGCGGGGACAGGTTACTCATGAGCAGTTCTTC

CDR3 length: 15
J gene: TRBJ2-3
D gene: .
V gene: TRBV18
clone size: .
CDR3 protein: CASSPAGPYTDTQYF
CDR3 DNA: TGTGCCAGCTCGCCCGCAGGCCCGTACACAGATACGCAGTATTTT

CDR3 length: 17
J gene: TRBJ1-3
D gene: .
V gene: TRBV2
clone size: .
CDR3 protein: CASNLQNVASSGNTIYF
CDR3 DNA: TGTGCCAGCAACTTACAGAATGTCGCCAGCTCTGGAAACACCATATATTTT

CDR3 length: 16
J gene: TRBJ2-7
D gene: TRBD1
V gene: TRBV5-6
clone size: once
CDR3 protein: CASSQTPGTGDYEQYF
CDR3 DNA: TGTGCCAGCAGCCAGACACCCGGGACAGGGGACTACGAGCAGTACTTC

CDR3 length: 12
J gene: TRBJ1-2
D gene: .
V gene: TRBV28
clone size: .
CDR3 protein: CASRQGSYGYTF
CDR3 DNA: TGTGCCAGCAGGCAGGGCAGCTATGGCTACACCTTC

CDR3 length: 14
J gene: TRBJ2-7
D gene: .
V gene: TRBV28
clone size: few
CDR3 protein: CASSLKTNSYEQYF
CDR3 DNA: TGTGCCAGCAGTTTAAAGACTAACTCCTACGAGCAGTACTTC

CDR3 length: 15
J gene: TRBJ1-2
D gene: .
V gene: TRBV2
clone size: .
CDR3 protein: CASSEKAGIIHGYTF
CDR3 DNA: TGTGCCAGCAGTGAAAAGGCAGGGATTATACATGGCTACACCTTC

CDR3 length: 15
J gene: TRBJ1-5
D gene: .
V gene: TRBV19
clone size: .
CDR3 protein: CASSHLPQGNQPQHF
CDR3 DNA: TGTGCCAGTAGTCACCTCCCCCAGGGGAATCAGCCCCAGCATTTT

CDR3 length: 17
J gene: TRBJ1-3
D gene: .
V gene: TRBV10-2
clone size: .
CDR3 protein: CASSEWRSESSGNTIYF
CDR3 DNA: TGCGCCAGCAGTGAGTGGCGGTCAGAAAGCTCTGGAAACACCATATATTTT

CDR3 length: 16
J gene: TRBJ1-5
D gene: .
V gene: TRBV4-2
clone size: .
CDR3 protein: CASSQVGADPAQPQHF
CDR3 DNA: TGTGCCAGCAGCCAAGTGGGGGCCGACCCGGCTCAGCCCCAGCATTTT

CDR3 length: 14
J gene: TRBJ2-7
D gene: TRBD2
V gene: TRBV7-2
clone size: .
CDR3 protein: CASSLASGSYEQYF
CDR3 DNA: TGTGCCAGCAGCTTAGCTAGCGGGAGCTACGAGCAGTACTTC

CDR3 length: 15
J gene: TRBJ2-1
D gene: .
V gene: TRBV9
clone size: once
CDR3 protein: CASSVEGRGPNEQFF
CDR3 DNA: TGTGCCAGCAGCGTAGAGGGGCGGGGGCCTAATGAGCAGTTCTTC

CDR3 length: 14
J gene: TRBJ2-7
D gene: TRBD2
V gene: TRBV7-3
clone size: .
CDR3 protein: CARRAGGTSYEQYF
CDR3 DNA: TGTGCCAGGAGAGCGGGGGGAACCTCCTACGAGCAGTACTTC

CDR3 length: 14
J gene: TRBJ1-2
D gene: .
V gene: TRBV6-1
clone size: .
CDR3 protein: CASSEDRGRNGYTF
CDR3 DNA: TGTGCCAGCAGTGAAGATCGGGGTAGGAATGGCTACACCTTC

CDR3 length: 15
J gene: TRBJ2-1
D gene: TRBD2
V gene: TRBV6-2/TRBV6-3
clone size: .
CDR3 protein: CASRPQLAGDNEQFF
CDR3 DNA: TGTGCCAGCAGACCTCAACTAGCGGGAGACAATGAGCAGTTCTTC

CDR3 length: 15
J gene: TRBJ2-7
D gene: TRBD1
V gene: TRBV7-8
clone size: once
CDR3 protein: CASSVKDRGHHEQYF
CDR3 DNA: TGTGCCAGCAGCGTAAAAGACAGGGGGCACCACGAGCAGTACTTC

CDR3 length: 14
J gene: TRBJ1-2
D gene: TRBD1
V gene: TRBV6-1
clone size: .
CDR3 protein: CASSEARTGVRYTF
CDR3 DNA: TGTGCCAGCAGTGAGGCCCGGACAGGGGTGCGCTACACCTTC

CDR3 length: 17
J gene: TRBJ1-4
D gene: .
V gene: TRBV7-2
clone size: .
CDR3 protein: CASSRDPGRVTNEKLFF
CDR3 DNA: TGTGCCAGCAGCCGGGACCCGGGGAGGGTAACTAATGAAAAACTGTTTTTT

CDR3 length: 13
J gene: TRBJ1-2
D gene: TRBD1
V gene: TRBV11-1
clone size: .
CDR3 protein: CASRRQGMDGYTF
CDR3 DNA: TGTGCCAGCAGGAGACAGGGGATGGATGGCTACACCTTC

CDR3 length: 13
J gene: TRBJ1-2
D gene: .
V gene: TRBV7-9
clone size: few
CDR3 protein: CASSFTEQRGYTF
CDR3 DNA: TGTGCCAGCAGCTTTACAGAGCAGAGAGGCTACACCTTC

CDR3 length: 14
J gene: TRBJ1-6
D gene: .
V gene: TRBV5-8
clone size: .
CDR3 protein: CASSRGAYNSPLHF
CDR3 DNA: TGTGCCAGCAGCCGGGGGGCCTATAATTCACCCCTCCACTTT

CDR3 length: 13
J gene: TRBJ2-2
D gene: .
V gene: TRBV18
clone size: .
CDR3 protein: CASSPQGPGELFF
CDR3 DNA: TGTGCCAGCTCACCCCAGGGTCCCGGGGAGCTGTTTTTT

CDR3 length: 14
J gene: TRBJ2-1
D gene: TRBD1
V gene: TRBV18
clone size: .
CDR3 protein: CASSLQGGYNEQFF
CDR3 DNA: TGTGCCAGCTCATTACAGGGGGGCTACAATGAGCAGTTCTTC

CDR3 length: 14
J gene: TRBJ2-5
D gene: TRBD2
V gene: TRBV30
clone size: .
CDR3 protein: CAWSVRGDRMTQYF
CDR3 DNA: TGTGCCTGGAGTGTACGGGGGGACCGGATGACCCAGTACTTC

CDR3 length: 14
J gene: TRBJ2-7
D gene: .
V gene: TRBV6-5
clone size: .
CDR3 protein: CASSYTDTTYEQYF
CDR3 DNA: TGTGCCAGCAGTTACACGGACACCACCTACGAGCAGTACTTC

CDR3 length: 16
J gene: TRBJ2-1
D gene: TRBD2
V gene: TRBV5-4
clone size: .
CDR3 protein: CASSLAGVGLHNEQFF
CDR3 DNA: TGTGCCAGCAGTTTGGCGGGGGTGGGGCTCCACAATGAGCAGTTCTTC

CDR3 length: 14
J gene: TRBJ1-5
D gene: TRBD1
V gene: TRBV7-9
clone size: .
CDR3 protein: CASSLDRGNQPQHF
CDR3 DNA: TGTGCCAGCAGCCTAGACAGGGGTAATCAGCCCCAGCATTTT

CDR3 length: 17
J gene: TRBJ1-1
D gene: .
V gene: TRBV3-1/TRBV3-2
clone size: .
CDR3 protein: CASSQDAPWGGVTEAFF
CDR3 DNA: TGTGCCAGCAGCCAAGATGCCCCCTGGGGGGGCGTTACTGAAGCTTTCTTT

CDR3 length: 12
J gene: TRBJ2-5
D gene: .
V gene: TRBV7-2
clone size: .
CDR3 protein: CASSFQRETQYF
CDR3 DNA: TGTGCCAGCAGCTTCCAACGGGAGACCCAGTACTTC

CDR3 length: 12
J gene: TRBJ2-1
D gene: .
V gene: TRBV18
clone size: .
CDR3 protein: CASSLRENEQFF
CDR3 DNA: TGTGCCAGCTCACTCCGGGAGAATGAGCAGTTCTTC

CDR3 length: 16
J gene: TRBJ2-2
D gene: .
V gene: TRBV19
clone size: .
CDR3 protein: CASSIARASGGGELFF
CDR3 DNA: TGTGCCAGTAGTATAGCCCGCGCCAGCGGAGGCGGGGAGCTGTTTTTT

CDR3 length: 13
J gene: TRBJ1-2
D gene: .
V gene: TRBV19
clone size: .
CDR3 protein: CASRTGTSYGYTF
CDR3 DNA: TGTGCCAGTAGGACAGGAACATCCTATGGCTACACCTTC

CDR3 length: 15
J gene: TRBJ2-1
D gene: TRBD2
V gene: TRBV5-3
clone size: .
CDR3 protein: CATLGKTSADNEQFF
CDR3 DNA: TGTGCCACCTTGGGAAAGACTAGCGCTGACAATGAGCAGTTCTTC

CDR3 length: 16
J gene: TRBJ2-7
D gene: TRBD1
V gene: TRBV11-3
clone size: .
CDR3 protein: CASSPGQGSGNYEQYF
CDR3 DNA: TGTGCCAGCAGCCCCGGACAGGGATCAGGGAACTACGAGCAGTACTTC

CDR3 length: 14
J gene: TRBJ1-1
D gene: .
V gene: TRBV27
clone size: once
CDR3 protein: CASRDRSGGTEAFF
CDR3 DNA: TGTGCCAGCAGAGACAGGTCTGGGGGCACTGAAGCTTTCTTT

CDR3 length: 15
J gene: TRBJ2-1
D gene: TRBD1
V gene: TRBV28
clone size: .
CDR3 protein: CASSFVSGAQGEQFF
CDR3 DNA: TGTGCCAGCAGTTTCGTGTCAGGGGCACAGGGGGAGCAGTTCTTC

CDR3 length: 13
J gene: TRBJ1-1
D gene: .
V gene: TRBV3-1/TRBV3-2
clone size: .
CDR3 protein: CASSHRVNTEAFF
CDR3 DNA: TGTGCCAGCAGCCATCGAGTAAACACTGAAGCTTTCTTT